This T cell receptor (beta chain) emerged from a study of control samples from healthy donors and cancer patients (dated by TCRdb to 2020 to 2022). The receptor library was made with the immunoSEQ multiplex PCR assay. TCRdb holds this immuneACCESS table with in-frame rearrangements only. Some clones are missing; in checked studies, unresolved V genes explain under half, and the rest has no known cause. Present in this sample are 55,000 to 85,000 clones, 89% of which were seen just once. The top ten clones comprise approximately 18% of the sample. The CDR3 goes from the cysteine to the phenylalanine over 13 residues. The DNA shown is the 39-base CDR3, in frame from base 1. Trimming removed 3 bases from V and 4 bases from J, leaving 9 bases between the germline ends. Comment on this clone: Which antigen it targets is not known. Base qualities are not recorded, but no much larger clone differs from it by a single base. The sample has other DNA sequences that encode this CDR3 too.

The source is a man aged 60-69 years with lung cancer. Sequences were obtained from PBMCs. The chain employs TRBV12-3 or TRBV12-4 and TRBJ1-1, with the D gene call left open. The DNA is TGTGCCAGCAGTTTGCAGGAGGGCACTGAAGCTTTCTTT. Its protein is CASSLQEGTEAFF.